The clone carrying this TCR beta chain was found once. Its target is unknown. This record belongs to a study of T cell responses to AZD1222 COVID-19 vaccine. Study-wide findings and caveats: Spike-specific TCR breadth and depth grew following two AZD1222 doses. Clonal diversity was possibly underestimated, and white British individuals and females predominated among donors. Spike-wide vaccine-associated CD4 TCRs dominated at 160-218 and 743-854.

Between the trimmed V and J ends, which lost 5 bases and 13 bases, there was a span of 15 bases. Germline lookup yields CDR1 WSHSY and CDR2 SAAADI. The CDR3 extends over 13 amino acids. The method was immunoSEQ multiplex PCR; TCRdb's version includes in-frame clones alone and lacks a portion of them. The sample has tens of thousands of clones; more than 70% are singletons. The material sequenced was peripheral blood, taken on day 0 of AZD1222 vaccination. This chain connects TRBV10-2 to TRBJ1-6; tentatively, D is TRBD1 (5 bases). This receptor was identified in an adult in good health. CDR3 residues: CASSSARDVPLHF. The DNA of the CDR3 is TGCGCCAGCAGTTCCGCCCGGGACGTTCCCCTCCACTTT.